This entry concerns a single TCR beta chain. Its antigen is unknown. This clone may be a read error of a much larger clone one base away. The sample originates from a study of T cells in Graves' hyperthyroidism and ophthalmopathy. Study background: Peripheral blood was obtained at initial diagnosis, preceding any treatment. Points from the study as a whole: Blood also showed most of the thyroid clonotypes that were expanded above 0.001.

TCR beta CDR3 regions were amplified from RNA. First-round RT-PCR of the TCR CDR3 relied on the HTBI primer set. TCRdb recomputed calls from the multiplex PCR reads with MiXCR, one row per CDR3 protein. The table records about 350,000 distinct CDR3 sequences, approximately 20% of them present only once. The definition of stable Graves' hyperthyroidism was no ophthalmopathy progression within 18 months. The CDR3 is made up of 16 amino acids. Sequencing was performed on blood. The TCR sequence derives from a woman aged 18-29 years with Graves' hyperthyroidism. The chain carries TRBV12-3 or TRBV12-4 and TRBJ2-4; 11 bases are shared with TRBD2. CDR3 sequence reads: CASRRLAGIAKNIKYF. DNA for the CDR3: TGTGCCAGCAGAAGACTAGCGGGGATAGCCAAAAACATTAAGTACTTC.